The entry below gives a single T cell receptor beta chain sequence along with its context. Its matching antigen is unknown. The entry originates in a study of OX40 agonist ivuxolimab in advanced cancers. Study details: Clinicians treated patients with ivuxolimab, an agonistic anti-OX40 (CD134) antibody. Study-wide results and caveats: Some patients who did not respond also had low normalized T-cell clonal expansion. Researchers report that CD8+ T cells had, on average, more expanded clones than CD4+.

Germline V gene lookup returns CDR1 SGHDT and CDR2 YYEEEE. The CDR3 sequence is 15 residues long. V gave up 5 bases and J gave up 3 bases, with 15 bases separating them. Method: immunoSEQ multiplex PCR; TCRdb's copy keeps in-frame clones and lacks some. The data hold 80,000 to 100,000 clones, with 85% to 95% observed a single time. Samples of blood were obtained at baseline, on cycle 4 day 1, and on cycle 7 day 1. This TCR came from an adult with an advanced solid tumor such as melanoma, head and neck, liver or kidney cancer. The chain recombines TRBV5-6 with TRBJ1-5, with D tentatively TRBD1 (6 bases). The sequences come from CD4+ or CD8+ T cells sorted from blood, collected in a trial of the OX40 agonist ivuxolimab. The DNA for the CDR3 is TGTGCCAGCAGTCTATCCTGGGACATCAATCAGCCCCAGCATTTT. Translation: CASSLSWDINQPQHF.